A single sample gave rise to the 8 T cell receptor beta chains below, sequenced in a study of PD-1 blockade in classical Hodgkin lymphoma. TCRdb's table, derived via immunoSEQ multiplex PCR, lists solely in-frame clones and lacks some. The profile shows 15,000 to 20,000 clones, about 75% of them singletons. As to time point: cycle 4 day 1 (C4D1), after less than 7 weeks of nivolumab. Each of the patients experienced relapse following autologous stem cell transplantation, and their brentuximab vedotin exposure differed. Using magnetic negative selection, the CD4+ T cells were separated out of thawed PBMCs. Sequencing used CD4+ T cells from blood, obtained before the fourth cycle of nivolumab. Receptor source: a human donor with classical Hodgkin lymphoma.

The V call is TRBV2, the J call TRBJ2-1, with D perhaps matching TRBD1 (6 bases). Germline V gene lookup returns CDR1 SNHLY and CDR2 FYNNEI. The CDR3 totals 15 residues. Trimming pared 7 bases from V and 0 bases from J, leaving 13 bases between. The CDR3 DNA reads TGTGCCAGCAACTTAGGACAGAGCTCCTACAATGAGCAGTTCTTC. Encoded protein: CASNLGQSSYNEQFF.

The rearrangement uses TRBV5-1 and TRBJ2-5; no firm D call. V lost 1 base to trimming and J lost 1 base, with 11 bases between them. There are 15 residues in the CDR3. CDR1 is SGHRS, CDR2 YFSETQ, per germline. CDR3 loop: CASSLSARSQETQYF. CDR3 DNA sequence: TGCGCCAGCAGCTTGTCCGCGCGGTCCCAAGAGACCCAGTACTTC.

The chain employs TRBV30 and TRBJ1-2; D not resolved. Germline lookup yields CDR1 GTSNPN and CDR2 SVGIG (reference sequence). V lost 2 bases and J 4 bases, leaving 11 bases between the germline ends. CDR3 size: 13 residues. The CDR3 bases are TGTGCCTGGAGTTTTGGCCAAGGCTATGGCTACACCTTC. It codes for CAWSFGQGYGYTF.

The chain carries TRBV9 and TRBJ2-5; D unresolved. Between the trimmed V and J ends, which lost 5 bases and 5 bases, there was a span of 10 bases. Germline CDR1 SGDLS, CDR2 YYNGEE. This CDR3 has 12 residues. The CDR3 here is CASSGNGETQYF. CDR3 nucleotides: TGTGCCAGCAGTGGAAATGGGGAGACCCAGTACTTC.

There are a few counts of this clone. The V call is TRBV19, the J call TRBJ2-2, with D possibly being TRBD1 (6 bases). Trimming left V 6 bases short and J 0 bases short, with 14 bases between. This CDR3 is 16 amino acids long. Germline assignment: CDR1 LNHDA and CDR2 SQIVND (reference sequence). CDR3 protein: CASRIQGQANTGELFF. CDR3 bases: TGTGCCAGTAGGATACAGGGTCAAGCGAACACCGGGGAGCTGTTTTTT.

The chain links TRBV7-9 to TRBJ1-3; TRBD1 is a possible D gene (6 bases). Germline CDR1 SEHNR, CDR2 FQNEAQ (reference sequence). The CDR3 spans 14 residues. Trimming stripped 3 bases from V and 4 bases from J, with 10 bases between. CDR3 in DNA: TGTGCCAGCAGCTTTTGGACAGCAGGAAACACCATATATTTT. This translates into CASSFWTAGNTIYF.

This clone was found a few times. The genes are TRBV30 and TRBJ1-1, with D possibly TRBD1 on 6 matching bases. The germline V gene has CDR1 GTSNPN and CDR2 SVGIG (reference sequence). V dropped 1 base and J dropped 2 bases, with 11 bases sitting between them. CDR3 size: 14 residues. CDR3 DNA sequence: TGTGCCTGGAGTGCGGGACAAAGTAACACTGAAGCTTTCTTT. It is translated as CAWSAGQSNTEAFF.

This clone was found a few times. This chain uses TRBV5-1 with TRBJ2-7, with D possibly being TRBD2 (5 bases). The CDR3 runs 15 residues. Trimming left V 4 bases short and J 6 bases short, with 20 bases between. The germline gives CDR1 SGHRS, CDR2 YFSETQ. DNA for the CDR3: TGCGCCAGCAGCGTAGAGGATCCGGGAAGTCGCGAGCAGTACTTC. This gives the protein CASSVEDPGSREQYF.